These 28 T cell receptor beta chains share one sample of origin, sequenced in a study of cytotoxic CD8 clonotypes in ibrutinib-treated CLL (dated by TCRdb to about 2021). The method was the immunoSEQ multiplex PCR assay. TCRdb took this table from immuneACCESS and kept in-frame rearrangements with V and J called. Such tables lack part of the clones; where checked against another copy, unresolved V genes explain under half of the gap, and the rest is unexplained. Here the sample has approximately 84,000 clones; about 86% occur a single time. Roughly 5% of the sample is held by the ten biggest clonotypes. The source material was PBMCs, sampled before ibrutinib treatment. These receptors came from a human donor with chronic lymphocytic leukemia.

V and J are TRBV28 and TRBJ2-7, with D perhaps TRBD1 (5 bases). V was cut by 2 bases and J by 3 bases, with 11 bases left in between. There are 14 residues in the CDR3. Per germline, CDR1 MDHEN and CDR2 SYDVKM. The CDR3 DNA follows: TGTGCCAGCAGTTTACTCCAGGGAATCTACGAGCAGTACTTC. This codes for CASSLLQGIYEQYF.

The CDR3 sequence is CASSFPTAGGYWEKLFF. The CDR3 DNA is TGTGCCAGCAGCTTTCCCACCGCCGGGGGTTATTGGGAAAAACTGTTTTTT. The rearrangement uses TRBV5-5 and TRBJ1-4, with a tentative D call TRBD1 (5 bases). The V gene lost 2 bases and the J gene lost 8 bases, with 22 bases spanning the gap. The length of the CDR3 is 17 residues. Germline CDR1 is SGHKS and CDR2 is YYEKEE (reference sequence). Filled out from reference TRBV5-5 and TRBJ1-4, the complete variable domain reads DAGVTQSPTHLIKTRGQQVTLRCSPISGHKSVSWYQQVLGQGPQFIFQYYEKEERGRGNFPDRFSARQFPNYSSELNVNALLLGDSALYLCASSFPTAGGYWEKLFFGSGTQLSVL.

The chain employs TRBV4-1 and TRBJ2-1; D call uncertain. Germline CDR1 MGHRA, CDR2 YSYEKL. V lost 0 bases and J 5 bases, leaving 14 bases between the germline ends. This CDR3 comprises 16 residues. CDR3 sequence (DNA): TGCGCCAGCAGCCAAGAGTCTGGGTGGGTGAACAATGAGCAGTTCTTC. Translation: CASSQESGWVNNEQFF.

This sequence joins TRBV29-1 and TRBJ2-3, with 14 bases identical to TRBD2. CDR3 length equals 16 residues. The V gene end was trimmed by 6 bases and the J gene end by 3 bases; junction bases not matched to a gene: 8. The V gene's germline CDR1 is SQVTM and CDR2 ANQGSEA. Here the CDR3 reads CSVSGLAGVRTDTQYF. DNA for the CDR3: TGCAGCGTCTCGGGACTAGCGGGAGTCAGGACAGATACGCAGTATTTT.

In nucleotides, the CDR3 is TGTGCCAGCACCAACCTCGGGGGGCAGAGTGGCTACACCTTC. Amino acids: CASTNLGGQSGYTF. The chain has TRBV6-5 and TRBJ1-2; tentatively, D is TRBD1 (6 bases). CDR1 and CDR2 (germline): MNHEY, SVGAGI. V gave up 7 bases and J gave up 7 bases, with 19 bases separating them. CDR3 length equals 14 residues.

The chain uses TRBV18 and TRBJ2-7; 8 positions match TRBD2. The CDR3 consists of 16 residues. The germline gives CDR1 KGHSH, CDR2 LQKENI. V dropped 2 bases and J dropped 3; count of bases not matched to a gene: 9. The CDR3 protein is CASSPRDSGEGYEQYF. The CDR3 DNA reads as TGTGCCAGCTCACCAAGGGATAGCGGGGAAGGCTACGAGCAGTACTTC. Using reference TRBV18 and TRBJ2-7 for the parts outside the CDR3, the full variable domain is NAGVMQNPRHLVRRRGQEARLRCSPMKGHSHVYWYRQLPEEGLKFMVYLQKENIIDESGMPKERFSAEFPKEGPSILRIQQVVRGDSAAYFCASSPRDSGEGYEQYFGPGTRLTVT.

The chain joins TRBV7-2 to TRBJ1-5; D not resolved. CDR3 size: 13 residues. The V gene lost 6 bases and the J gene lost 3 bases, with 9 bases spanning the gap. Germline V CDR1 and CDR2: SGHTA, FQGNSA. DNA of the CDR3: TGTGCCAGCAGAGGTTATCCCAATCAGCCCCAGCATTTT. As protein: CASRGYPNQPQHF.

V gene TRBV5-8 combines with J gene TRBJ1-5; TRBD1 matches at 8 bases. The CDR3 is 15 amino acids. Unmatched junction bases numbered 6, after V lost 4 bases and J lost 3 bases. Germline V CDR1 and CDR2: SGHTS, YDEGEE. This chain's CDR3 is CASSPWTGNNQPQHF. In DNA form, the CDR3 reads TGTGCCAGCAGCCCGTGGACAGGGAACAATCAGCCCCAGCATTTT.

This chain joins TRBV28 and TRBJ1-5; 7 bases fit TRBD1. The V segment lost 5 bases and the J segment 3 bases; nucleotides outside the gene matches: 7. The CDR3 covers 15 residues. The germline CDR1 and CDR2 sequences are MDHEN and SYDVKM. The CDR3 nucleotides read TGTGCCAGCAGTCCCCGGGGACAGCCCAATCAGCCCCAGCATTTT. Translating gives CASSPRGQPNQPQHF.

V is TRBV19 and J is TRBJ2-1; D call uncertain. V lost 3 bases and J 1 base, leaving 13 bases between the germline ends. This CDR3 is 16 amino acids long. Germline-derived CDR1 and CDR2 are LNHDA and SQIVND (reference sequence). The CDR3 DNA reads TGTGCCAGTAGTATGCAATGGCGGTTATCCTACAATGAGCAGTTCTTC. Protein product: CASSMQWRLSYNEQFF.

DNA of the CDR3: TGTGCCAGCAGCTTAAATCATGTTTCAGGGGGCACCGGGGAGCTGTTTTTT. The encoded protein is CASSLNHVSGGTGELFF. The rearrangement links TRBV11-1 to TRBJ2-2; 7 positions agree with TRBD1. The length of the CDR3 is 17 residues. Per the germline V gene, CDR1 is SGHAT and CDR2 is FQDESV (reference sequence). The trim removed 2 bases at V and 4 bases at J, leaving 10 bases unmatched.

This chain links TRBV14 with TRBJ2-7; 10 positions match TRBD2. V was clipped by 4 bases and J by 7 bases; unmatched bases: 10. Germline V gene lookup returns CDR1 SGHDN and CDR2 FVKESK. CDR3 length equals 15 residues. The CDR3 reads CASSRLAGVVGEQYF. In nucleotides, the CDR3 is TGTGCCAGCAGCCGGCTAGCGGGGGTCGTAGGTGAGCAGTACTTC.

The chain links TRBV5-4 to TRBJ2-1; D is possibly TRBD1 (6 bases). The CDR3 spans 17 residues. CDR1 is SGHNT and CDR2 is YYREEE in the germline V gene (reference sequence). Deletions cut 4 bases from V and 0 bases from J, with 17 bases between. The CDR3 reads CASSTKTGPSSYNEQFF. CDR3 DNA: TGTGCCAGCAGCACCAAGACAGGTCCAAGCTCCTACAATGAGCAGTTCTTC.

There are a few counts of this clone. This sequence joins TRBV19 and TRBJ2-1, with a tentative D call TRBD1 (6 bases). The CDR3 totals 15 residues. Trimming cost V 4 bases and J 9 bases, with 19 bases left between them. Per germline, CDR1 LNHDA and CDR2 SQIVND (reference sequence). CDR3 sequence: CASSTPINRVPEQFF. The CDR3 region has the DNA TGTGCCAGTAGTACCCCAATAAACAGGGTTCCTGAGCAGTTCTTC.

Written as DNA, the CDR3 is TGTGCCAGCAGCCTTTCAGGGGGCTTTCCTGAAGCTTTCTTT. Translating gives CASSLSGGFPEAFF. This sequence joins TRBV5-6 and TRBJ1-1; 8 nucleotides match TRBD1. V gave up 4 bases and J gave up 6 bases; unmatched junction bases: 8. The CDR3 length is 14 residues. Looked up from germline, CDR1 is SGHDT and CDR2 is YYEEEE.

This clone came up a few times. CDR3 bases: TGTGCCAGCAGCTTAGCGTTCCCACCTGAAGCTTTCTTT. This sequence encodes CASSLAFPPEAFF. The chain links TRBV13 to TRBJ1-1; D uncertain. This CDR3 contains 13 residues. V lost 1 base and J 6 bases, leaving 9 bases between the germline ends. CDR1 and CDR2 (germline): PRHDT, FYEKMQ (reference sequence).

The V gene is TRBV2, the J gene TRBJ2-7, with 12 bases lining up with TRBD2. This CDR3 is 16 amino acids long. Germline-derived CDR1 and CDR2 are SNHLY and FYNNEI. Germline trimming cut 4 bases from V and 1 base from J; bases unmatched to any gene: 5. The CDR3 protein is CASSVPSGRGSYEQYF. The CDR3 nucleotides are TGTGCCAGCAGTGTCCCTAGCGGGAGGGGGTCCTACGAGCAGTACTTC.

J is TRBJ1-1 and V is TRBV4-1; the D gene is possibly TRBD1 (6 bases). The V gene's germline CDR1 is MGHRA and CDR2 YSYEKL. The V end was cut by 1 base, the J end by 3 bases, with 12 bases between. CDR3 length: 15 residues. The CDR3 sequence: CASSQGNRVDTEAFF. In nucleotides, the CDR3 is TGCGCCAGCAGCCAAGGCAACAGGGTGGACACTGAAGCTTTCTTT.

The chain employs TRBV2 and TRBJ2-2; 9 bases align to TRBD2. Germline V lookup: CDR1 SNHLY, CDR2 FYNNEI. The CDR3 runs to 16 residues. Losses at the gene ends were 6 bases for V and 5 bases for J; bases not matched to a gene: 10. The CDR3 is CASRDRSGRGTGELFF. The CDR3 bases are TGTGCCAGCAGGGACCGTAGCGGGAGAGGGACCGGGGAGCTGTTTTTT. The complete variable domain, with remaining parts taken from reference TRBV2 and TRBJ2-2, reads EPEVTQTPSHQVTQMGQEVILRCVPISNHLYFYWYRQILGQKVEFLVSFYNNEISEKSEIFDDQFSVERPDGSNFTLKIRSTKLEDSAMYFCASRDRSGRGTGELFFGEGSRLTVL.

The V and J genes are TRBV19 and TRBJ2-1, with 7 positions matching TRBD2. Germline assignment: CDR1 LNHDA and CDR2 SQIVND (reference sequence). The CDR3 extends over 15 amino acids. Trimming at V came to 5 bases and at J to 0 bases, leaving 4 bases not matched to a gene. This chain's CDR3 is CASSRVAGSYNEQFF. CDR3 coding DNA: TGTGCCAGTAGTCGGGTAGCGGGCTCCTACAATGAGCAGTTCTTC.

This chain connects TRBV29-1 to TRBJ2-5; tentatively, D is TRBD1 (5 bases). The V end lost 1 base, the J end lost 0 bases, and 15 bases lay between the germline ends. Germline V gene lookup returns CDR1 SQVTM and CDR2 ANQGSEA. This CDR3 is 16 amino acids long. CDR3 DNA sequence: TGCAGCGTTGAAGGCGGACATAGACGGTACCAAGAGACCCAGTACTTC. It codes for CSVEGGHRRYQETQYF.

The rearrangement uses TRBV7-7 and TRBJ2-7; D is ambiguous. CDR3 length: 16 residues. Germline CDR1 and CDR2: SSHAT and FNYEAQ (reference sequence). Deletions cut 2 bases from V and 0 bases from J, with 14 bases between. In nucleotides, the CDR3 is TGTGCCAGCAGCTTATCGCACCCTCCGGACTCCTACGAGCAGTACTTC. This encodes CASSLSHPPDSYEQYF.

The V call is TRBV18, the J call TRBJ2-7; 7 bases match TRBD1. V lost 3 bases and J lost 0; bases outside the gene matches: 8. The CDR3 length is 16 residues. Germline loops: CDR1 KGHSH, CDR2 LQKENI. The CDR3 reads CASSPGQISVSYEQYF. The CDR3 region has the DNA TGTGCCAGCTCACCGGGACAGATTTCTGTCTCCTACGAGCAGTACTTC.

The chain recombines TRBV10-1 with TRBJ1-4; 7 nucleotides align to TRBD1. Germline V CDR1 and CDR2: WNHNN, SYGVQD (reference sequence). V shed 0 bases, J shed 7 bases, and the junction held 8 bases outside the gene matches. This CDR3 contains 16 residues. The DNA of the CDR3 is TGCGCCAGCAGTGAGTCGAGGGGACAGAGCGCTGAAAAACTGTTTTTT. Translation: CASSESRGQSAEKLFF.

The chain uses TRBV15 and TRBJ2-1; 14 bases map to TRBD2. Germline V gives CDR1 LNHNV, CDR2 YYDKDF (reference sequence). The CDR3 runs 19 residues. After removal of 0 bases from V and 6 bases from J, the junction contained 10 bases not matched to a gene. DNA of the CDR3: TGTGCCACCAGCAGAGACAGGGGTGGACTAGCGGGAGGAGTCAATGAGCAGTTCTTC. Translation: CATSRDRGGLAGGVNEQFF.

The chain carries TRBV5-1 and TRBJ2-3, with D perhaps matching TRBD1 or TRBD2 (5 bases each). CDR1 SGHRS and CDR2 YFSETQ come from the germline V gene. CDR3 size: 14 residues. Trimming shortened V by 2 bases and J by 6 bases, and 13 bases separated the two germline ends. This CDR3 reads CASSLLGETDTQYF. In nucleotides, the CDR3 is TGCGCCAGCAGCTTACTAGGGGAGACCGATACGCAGTATTTT.

The V call is TRBV27, the J call TRBJ2-6; D uncertain. This CDR3 has 14 residues. V gave up 5 bases and J gave up 2 bases, with 7 bases separating them. Germline loops: CDR1 MNHEY, CDR2 SMNVEV (reference sequence). CDR3 coding DNA: TGTGCCAGCAGTCCACAAACTGGGGCCAACGTCCTGACTTTC. Translated, it gives CASSPQTGANVLTF.

The table lists this clone with a count of one. V is TRBV4-2 and J is TRBJ2-3, with D possibly matching TRBD1 (6 bases). Per germline, CDR1 LGHNA and CDR2 YNFKEQ. CDR3 size: 16 residues. Trimming shortened V by 0 bases and J by 1 base, and 11 bases separated the two germline ends. This chain's CDR3 is CASSQEGRGGTDTQYF. CDR3 sequence (DNA): TGTGCCAGCAGCCAAGAGGGCAGGGGAGGCACAGATACGCAGTATTTT.